These 8 T cell receptor beta chains originate from one sample sequenced in a study of OX40 agonist ivuxolimab in advanced cancers. Clones were read by immunoSEQ multiplex PCR, and TCRdb kept only the in-frame ones, dropping some. This table holds some 45,000 clones, approximately 83% found once. The starting material was CD4+ or CD8+ T cells sorted from blood, obtained in a trial of the OX40 agonist ivuxolimab. These receptors all stem from an adult with an advanced solid tumor such as melanoma, head and neck, liver or kidney cancer.

The rearrangement uses TRBV7-9 and TRBJ2-7; TRBD2 agrees at 7 bases. J was trimmed by 7 bases and V by 4 bases; bases with no gene match: 4. The CDR3 is made up of 12 amino acids. Germline values: CDR1 SEHNR, CDR2 FQNEAQ (reference sequence). CDR3 nucleotide sequence: TGTGCCAGCAGCTCTCCTAGCGGAGAGCAGTACTTC. This sequence encodes CASSSPSGEQYF.

The chain joins TRBV5-4 to TRBJ2-1; 9 nucleotides align to TRBD1. The CDR3 runs to 15 residues. Germline-derived CDR1 and CDR2 are SGHNT and YYREEE (reference sequence). Trimming cost V 4 bases and J 9 bases; bases outside gene matches: 11. The CDR3 sequence: CASSAGTGGLGEQFF. The CDR3 coding sequence is TGTGCCAGCAGCGCCGGCACAGGGGGCCTCGGTGAGCAGTTCTTC.

Concerning this clone: Additional DNA sequences in this sample encode the identical CDR3. The chain uses TRBV6-6 and TRBJ2-1; 7 nucleotides match TRBD2. Germline CDR1 and CDR2: MNHNY and SVGAGI (reference sequence). V lost 5 bases and J lost 1; bases outside the gene matches: 5. The length of the CDR3 is 15 residues. The CDR3 here is CASSPLAASYNEQFF. CDR3 DNA sequence: TGTGCCAGCAGTCCCCTAGCGGCATCCTACAATGAGCAGTTCTTC.

The J gene is TRBJ2-1, the V gene TRBV7-2; D call uncertain. Germline assignment: CDR1 SGHTA and CDR2 FQGNSA. The V and J ends lost 2 bases and 10 bases respectively, with 6 bases between them. The CDR3 is 11 residues long. CDR3 nucleotide sequence: TGTGCCAGCAGCTTAATTAGCGAGCAGTTCTTC. Translation: CASSLISEQFF.

The gene calls are TRBV7-9 and TRBJ2-2; a possible D gene is TRBD2 (5 bases). V was trimmed by 5 bases and J by 4 bases, leaving 11 bases between them. This CDR3 contains 14 residues. In germline, CDR1 is SEHNR, CDR2 FQNEAQ (reference sequence). The CDR3 nucleotides read TGTGCCAGCAGCCGAACAGAGGGCACCGGGGAGCTGTTTTTT. It yields the protein CASSRTEGTGELFF.

This clone came up a few times. CDR3: CSADQNYGYTF. In DNA, the CDR3 is TGCAGTGCTGATCAAAACTATGGCTACACCTTC. The chain uses TRBV20-1 and TRBJ1-2; D is ambiguous. The CDR3 loop spans 11 amino acids. V lost 5 bases and J lost 2, with 6 bases in between. Germline-derived CDR1 and CDR2 are DFQATT and SNEGSKA (reference sequence).

This chain links TRBV27 with TRBJ2-7; 9 bases fit TRBD1. V shed 5 bases and J 0 bases; nucleotides not matched to a gene: 5. Germline values: CDR1 MNHEY, CDR2 SMNVEV (reference sequence). The CDR3 is 15 residues long. The CDR3 loop reads CASSVTGGGSYEQYF. As DNA, the CDR3 is TGTGCCAGCAGTGTAACAGGGGGCGGCTCCTACGAGCAGTACTTC.

This chain joins TRBV5-8 and TRBJ2-2; 7 nucleotides align to TRBD1. From germline, CDR1 is SGHTS and CDR2 YDEGEE. Trimming cost V 4 bases and J 1 base; bases outside gene matches: 4. This CDR3 contains 15 residues. The CDR3 region has the DNA TGTGCCAGCAGCCATGACAGGGAGAACACCGGGGAGCTGTTTTTT. It translates to CASSHDRENTGELFF. Variable domain in full (rest from reference TRBV5-8 and TRBJ2-2): EAGVTQSPTHLIKTRGQQATLRCSPISGHTSVYWYQQALGLGLQFLLWYDEGEERNRGNFPPRFSGRQFPNYSSELNVNALELEDSALYLCASSHDRENTGELFFGEGSRLTVL.